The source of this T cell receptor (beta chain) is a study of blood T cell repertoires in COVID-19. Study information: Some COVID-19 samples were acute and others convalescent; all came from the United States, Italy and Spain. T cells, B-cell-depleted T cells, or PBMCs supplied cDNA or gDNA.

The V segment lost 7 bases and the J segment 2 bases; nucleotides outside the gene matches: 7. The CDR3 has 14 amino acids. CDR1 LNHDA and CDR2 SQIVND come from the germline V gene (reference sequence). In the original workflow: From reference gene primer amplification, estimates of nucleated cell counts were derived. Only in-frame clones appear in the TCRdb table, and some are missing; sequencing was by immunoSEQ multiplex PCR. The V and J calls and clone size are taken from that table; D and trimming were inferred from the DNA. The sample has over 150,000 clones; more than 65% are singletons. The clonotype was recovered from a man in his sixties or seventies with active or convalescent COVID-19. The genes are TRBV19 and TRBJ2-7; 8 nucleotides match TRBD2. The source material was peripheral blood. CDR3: CASKRVAGPYEQYF. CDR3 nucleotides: TGTGCCAGTAAAAGGGTAGCGGGACCCTACGAGCAGTACTTC.